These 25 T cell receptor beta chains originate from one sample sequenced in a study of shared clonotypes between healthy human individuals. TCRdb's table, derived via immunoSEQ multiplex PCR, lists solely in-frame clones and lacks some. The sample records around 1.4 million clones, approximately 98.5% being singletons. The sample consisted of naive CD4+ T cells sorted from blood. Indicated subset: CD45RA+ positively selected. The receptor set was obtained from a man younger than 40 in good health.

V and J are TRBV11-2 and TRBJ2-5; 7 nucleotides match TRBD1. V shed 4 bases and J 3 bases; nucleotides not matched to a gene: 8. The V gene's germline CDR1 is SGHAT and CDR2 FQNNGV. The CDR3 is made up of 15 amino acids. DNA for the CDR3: TGTGCCAGCAGCTCCCAGACAGGGCCAAAAGAGACCCAGTACTTC. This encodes CASSSQTGPKETQYF.

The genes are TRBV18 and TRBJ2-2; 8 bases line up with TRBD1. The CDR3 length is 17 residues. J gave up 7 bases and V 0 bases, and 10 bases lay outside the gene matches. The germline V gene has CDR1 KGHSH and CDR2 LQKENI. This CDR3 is CASSPPSSDRANGELFF. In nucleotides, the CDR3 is TGTGCCAGCTCACCACCGTCGTCGGACAGGGCGAACGGGGAGCTGTTTTTT.

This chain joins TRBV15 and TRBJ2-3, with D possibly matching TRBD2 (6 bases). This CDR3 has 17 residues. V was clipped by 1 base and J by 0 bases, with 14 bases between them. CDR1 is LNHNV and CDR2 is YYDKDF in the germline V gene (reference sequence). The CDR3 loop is CATSRGILAGSTDTQYF. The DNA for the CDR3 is TGTGCCACCAGCAGAGGTATCCTCGCGGGGAGCACAGATACGCAGTATTTT.

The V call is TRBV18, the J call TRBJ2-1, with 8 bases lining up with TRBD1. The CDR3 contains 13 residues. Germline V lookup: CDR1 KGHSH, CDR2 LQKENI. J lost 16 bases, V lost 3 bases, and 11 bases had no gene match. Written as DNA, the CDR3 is TGTGCCAGCTCACCCCTCTCTAGACAGGGGTTATTCTTC. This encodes CASSPLSRQGLFF.

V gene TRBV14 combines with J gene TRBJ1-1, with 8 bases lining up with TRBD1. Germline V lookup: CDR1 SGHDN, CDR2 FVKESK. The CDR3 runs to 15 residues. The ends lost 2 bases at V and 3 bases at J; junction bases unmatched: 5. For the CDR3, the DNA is TGTGCCAGCAGCCAACGGACAGGGCATTACACTGAAGCTTTCTTT. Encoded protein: CASSQRTGHYTEAFF.

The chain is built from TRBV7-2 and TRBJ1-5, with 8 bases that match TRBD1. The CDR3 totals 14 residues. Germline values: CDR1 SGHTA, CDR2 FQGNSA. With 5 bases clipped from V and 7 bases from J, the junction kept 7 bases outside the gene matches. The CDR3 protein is CASSTRQGKQPQHF. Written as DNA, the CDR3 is TGTGCCAGCAGCACACGACAGGGGAAACAGCCCCAGCATTTT.

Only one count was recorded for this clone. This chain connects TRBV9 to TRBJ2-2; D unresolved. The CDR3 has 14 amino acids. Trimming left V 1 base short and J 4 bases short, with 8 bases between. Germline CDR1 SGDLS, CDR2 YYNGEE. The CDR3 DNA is TGTGCCAGCAGCGTATTTGCTCGCACCGGGGAGCTGTTTTTT. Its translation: CASSVFARTGELFF.

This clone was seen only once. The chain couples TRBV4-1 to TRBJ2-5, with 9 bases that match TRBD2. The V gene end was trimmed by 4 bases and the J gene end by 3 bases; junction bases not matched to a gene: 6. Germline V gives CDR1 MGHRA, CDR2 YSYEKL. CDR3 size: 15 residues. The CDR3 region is CASSPRASGEETQYF. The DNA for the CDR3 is TGCGCCAGCAGCCCGCGGGCTAGCGGGGAAGAGACCCAGTACTTC.

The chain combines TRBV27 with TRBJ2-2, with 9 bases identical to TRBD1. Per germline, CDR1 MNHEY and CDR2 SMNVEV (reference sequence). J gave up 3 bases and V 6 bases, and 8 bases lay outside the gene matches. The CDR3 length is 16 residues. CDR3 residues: CASRPGGTGYTGELFF. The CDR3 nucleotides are TGTGCCAGCAGACCAGGAGGGACAGGGTACACCGGGGAGCTGTTTTTT.

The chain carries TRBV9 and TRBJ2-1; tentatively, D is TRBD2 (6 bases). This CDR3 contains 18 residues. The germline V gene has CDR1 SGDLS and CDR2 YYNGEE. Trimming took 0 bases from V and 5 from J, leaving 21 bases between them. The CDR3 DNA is TGTGCCAGCAGCGTAGGTTCTCCAACCCGACTAGTTAACAATGAGCAGTTCTTC. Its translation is CASSVGSPTRLVNNEQFF.

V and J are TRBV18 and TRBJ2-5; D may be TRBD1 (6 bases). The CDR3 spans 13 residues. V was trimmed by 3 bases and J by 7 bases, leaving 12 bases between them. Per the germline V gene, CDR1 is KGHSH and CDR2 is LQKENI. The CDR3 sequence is CASSPGQTRTQYF. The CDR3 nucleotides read TGTGCCAGCTCACCTGGACAGACCCGGACCCAGTACTTC.

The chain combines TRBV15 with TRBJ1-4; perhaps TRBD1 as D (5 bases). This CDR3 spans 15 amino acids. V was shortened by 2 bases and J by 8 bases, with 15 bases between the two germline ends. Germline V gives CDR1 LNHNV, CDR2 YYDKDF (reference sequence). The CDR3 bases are TGTGCCACCAGCAGATACCCCGGGGCGCGGGAAAAACTGTTTTTT. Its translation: CATSRYPGAREKLFF.

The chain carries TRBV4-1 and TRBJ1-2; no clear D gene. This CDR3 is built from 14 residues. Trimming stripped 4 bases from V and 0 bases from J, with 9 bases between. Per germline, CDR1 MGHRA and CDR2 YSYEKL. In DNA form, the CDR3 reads TGCGCCAGCAGCCCGGACGGAACTAACTATGGCTACACCTTC. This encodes CASSPDGTNYGYTF.

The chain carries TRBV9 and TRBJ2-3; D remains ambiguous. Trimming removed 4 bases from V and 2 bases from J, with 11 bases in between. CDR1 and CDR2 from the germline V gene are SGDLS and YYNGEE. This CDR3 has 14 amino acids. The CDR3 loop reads CASSSRETTDTQYF. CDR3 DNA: TGTGCCAGCAGCTCCCGTGAGACCACAGATACGCAGTATTTT.

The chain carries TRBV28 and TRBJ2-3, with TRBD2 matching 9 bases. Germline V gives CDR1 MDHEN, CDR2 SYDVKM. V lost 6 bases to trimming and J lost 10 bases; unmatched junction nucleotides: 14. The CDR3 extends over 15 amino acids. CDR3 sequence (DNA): TGTGCCAGCAGGTCGCGGGCGGGAGGGCCCGTGGCGCAGTATTTT. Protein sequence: CASRSRAGGPVAQYF.

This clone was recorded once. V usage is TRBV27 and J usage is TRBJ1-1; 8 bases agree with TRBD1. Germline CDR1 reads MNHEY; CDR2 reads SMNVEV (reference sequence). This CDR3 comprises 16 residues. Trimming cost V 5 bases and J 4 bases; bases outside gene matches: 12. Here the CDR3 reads CASSQRTGPRGTEAFF. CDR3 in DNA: TGTGCCAGCAGTCAAAGGACAGGGCCTCGGGGCACTGAAGCTTTCTTT.

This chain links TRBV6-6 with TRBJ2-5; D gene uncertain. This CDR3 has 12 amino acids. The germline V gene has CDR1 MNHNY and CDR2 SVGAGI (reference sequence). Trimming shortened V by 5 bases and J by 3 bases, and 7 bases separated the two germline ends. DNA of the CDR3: TGTGCCAGCAGTCGACATGAAGAGACCCAGTACTTC. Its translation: CASSRHEETQYF.

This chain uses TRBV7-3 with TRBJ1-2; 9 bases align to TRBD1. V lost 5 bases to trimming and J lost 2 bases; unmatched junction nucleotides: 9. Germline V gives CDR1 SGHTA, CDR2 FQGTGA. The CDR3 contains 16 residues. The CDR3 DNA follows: TGTGCCAGCAGCCTATACCCGGACAGGGGAAACTATGGCTACACCTTC. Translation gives CASSLYPDRGNYGYTF.

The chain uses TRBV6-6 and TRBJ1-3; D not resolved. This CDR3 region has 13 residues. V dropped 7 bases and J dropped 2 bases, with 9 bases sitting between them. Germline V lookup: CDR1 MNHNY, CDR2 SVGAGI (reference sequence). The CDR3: CASNDGAGNTIYF. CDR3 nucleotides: TGTGCCAGCAACGACGGGGCTGGAAACACCATATATTTT.

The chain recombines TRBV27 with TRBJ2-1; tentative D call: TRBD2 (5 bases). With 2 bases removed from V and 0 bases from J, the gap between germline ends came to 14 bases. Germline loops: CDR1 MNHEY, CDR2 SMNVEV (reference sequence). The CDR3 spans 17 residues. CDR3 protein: CASSLIERRSSYNEQFF. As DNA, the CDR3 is TGTGCCAGCAGTTTAATCGAGCGGAGGAGCTCCTACAATGAGCAGTTCTTC.

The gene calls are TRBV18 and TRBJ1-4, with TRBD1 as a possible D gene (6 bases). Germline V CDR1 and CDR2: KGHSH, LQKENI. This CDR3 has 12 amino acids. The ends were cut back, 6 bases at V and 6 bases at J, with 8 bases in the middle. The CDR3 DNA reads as TGTGCCAGCTCTGAGGGGGATGAAAAACTGTTTTTT. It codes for CASSEGDEKLFF.

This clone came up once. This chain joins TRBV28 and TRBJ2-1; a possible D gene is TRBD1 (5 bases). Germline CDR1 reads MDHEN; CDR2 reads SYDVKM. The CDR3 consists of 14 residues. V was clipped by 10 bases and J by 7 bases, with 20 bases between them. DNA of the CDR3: TGTGCCATCACCCCGGGTAGGGGAAGAAATGAGCAGTTCTTC. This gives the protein CAITPGRGRNEQFF. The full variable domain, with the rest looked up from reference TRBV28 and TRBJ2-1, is DVKVTQSSRYLVKRTGEKVFLECVQDMDHENMFWYRQDPGLGLRLIYFSYDVKMKEKGDIPEGYSVSREKKERFSLILESASTNQTSMYLCAITPGRGRNEQFFGPGTRLTVL.

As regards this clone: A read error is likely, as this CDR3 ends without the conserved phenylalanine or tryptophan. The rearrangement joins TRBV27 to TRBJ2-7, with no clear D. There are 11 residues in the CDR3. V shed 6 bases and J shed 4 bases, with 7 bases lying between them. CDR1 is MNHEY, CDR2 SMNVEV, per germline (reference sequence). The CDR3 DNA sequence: TGTGCCAGCAGGCGATTTTACGAGCAGTACTAC. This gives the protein CASRRFYEQYY.

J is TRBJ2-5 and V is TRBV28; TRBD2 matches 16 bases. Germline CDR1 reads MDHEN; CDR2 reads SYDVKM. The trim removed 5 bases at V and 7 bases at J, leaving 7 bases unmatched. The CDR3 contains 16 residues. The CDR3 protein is CASSTLGTSGRGTQYF. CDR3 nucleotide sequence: TGTGCCAGCAGTACGCTCGGGACTAGCGGGAGGGGGACCCAGTACTTC.

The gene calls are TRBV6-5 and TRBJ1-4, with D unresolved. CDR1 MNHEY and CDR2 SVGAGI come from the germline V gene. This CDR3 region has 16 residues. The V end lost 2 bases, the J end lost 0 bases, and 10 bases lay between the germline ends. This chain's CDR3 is CASSYGPDPTNEKLFF. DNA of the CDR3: TGTGCCAGCAGTTACGGTCCCGATCCAACTAATGAAAAACTGTTTTTT.